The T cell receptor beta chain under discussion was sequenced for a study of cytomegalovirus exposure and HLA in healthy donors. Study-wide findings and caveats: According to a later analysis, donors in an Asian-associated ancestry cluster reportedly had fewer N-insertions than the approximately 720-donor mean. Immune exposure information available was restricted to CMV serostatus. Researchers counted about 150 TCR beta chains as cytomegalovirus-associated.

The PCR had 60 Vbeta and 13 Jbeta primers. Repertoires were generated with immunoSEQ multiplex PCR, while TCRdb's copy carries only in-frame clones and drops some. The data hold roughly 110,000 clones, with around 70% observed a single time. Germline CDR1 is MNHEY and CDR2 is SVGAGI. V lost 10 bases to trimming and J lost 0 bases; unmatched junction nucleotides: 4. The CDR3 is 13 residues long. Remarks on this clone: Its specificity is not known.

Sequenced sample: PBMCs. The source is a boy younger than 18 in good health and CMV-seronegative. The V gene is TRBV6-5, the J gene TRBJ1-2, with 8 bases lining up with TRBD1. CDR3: CATGTGANYGYTF. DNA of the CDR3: TGTGCCACTGGGACAGGTGCTAACTATGGCTACACCTTC.